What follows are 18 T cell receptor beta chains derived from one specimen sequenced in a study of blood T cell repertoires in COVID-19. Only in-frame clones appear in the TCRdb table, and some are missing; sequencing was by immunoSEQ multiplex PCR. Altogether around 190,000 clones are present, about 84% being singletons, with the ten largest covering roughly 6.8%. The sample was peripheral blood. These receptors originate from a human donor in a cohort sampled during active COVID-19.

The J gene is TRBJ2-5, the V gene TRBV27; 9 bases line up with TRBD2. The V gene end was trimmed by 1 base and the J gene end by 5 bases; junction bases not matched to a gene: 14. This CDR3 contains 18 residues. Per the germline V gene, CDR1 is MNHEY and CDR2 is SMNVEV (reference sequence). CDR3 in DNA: TGTGCCAGCAGTTTATTGCCCATAGAGGGACTAGCAAAGGAGACCCAGTACTTC. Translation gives CASSLLPIEGLAKETQYF.

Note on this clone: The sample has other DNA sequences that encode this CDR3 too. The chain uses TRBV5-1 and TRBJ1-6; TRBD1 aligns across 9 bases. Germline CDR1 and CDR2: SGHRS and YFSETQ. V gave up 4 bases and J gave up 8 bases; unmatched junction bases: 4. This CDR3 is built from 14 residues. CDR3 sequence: CASSPGQGYSPLHF. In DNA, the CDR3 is TGCGCCAGCAGCCCGGGACAGGGTTATTCACCCCTCCACTTT.

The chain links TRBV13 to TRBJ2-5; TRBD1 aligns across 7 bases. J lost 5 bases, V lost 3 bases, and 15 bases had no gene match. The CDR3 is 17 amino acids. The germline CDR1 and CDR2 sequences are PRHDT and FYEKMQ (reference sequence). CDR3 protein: CASSFTRLHTGVETQYF. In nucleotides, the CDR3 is TGTGCCAGCAGCTTCACACGTCTCCACACAGGGGTGGAGACCCAGTACTTC.

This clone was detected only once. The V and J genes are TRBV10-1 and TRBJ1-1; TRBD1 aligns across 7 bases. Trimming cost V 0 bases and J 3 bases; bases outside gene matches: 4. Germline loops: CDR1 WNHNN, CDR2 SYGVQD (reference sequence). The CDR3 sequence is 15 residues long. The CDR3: CASSESIGGYTEAFF. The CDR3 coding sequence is TGCGCCAGCAGTGAGTCTATAGGGGGCTACACTGAAGCTTTCTTT.

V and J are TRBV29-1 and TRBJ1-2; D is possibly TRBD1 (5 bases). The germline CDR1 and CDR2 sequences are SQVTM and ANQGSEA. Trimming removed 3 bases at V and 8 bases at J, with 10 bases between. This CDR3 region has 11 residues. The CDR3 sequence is CSVDREDGYTF. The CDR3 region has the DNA TGCAGCGTTGACAGGGAAGACGGCTACACCTTC.

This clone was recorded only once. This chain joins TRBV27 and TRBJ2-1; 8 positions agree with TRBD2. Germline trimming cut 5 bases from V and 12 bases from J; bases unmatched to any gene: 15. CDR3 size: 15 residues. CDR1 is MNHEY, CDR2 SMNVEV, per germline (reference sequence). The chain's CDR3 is CASSLLAGSILGQFF. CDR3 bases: TGTGCCAGCAGTCTATTAGCGGGGTCTATCCTGGGGCAGTTCTTC.

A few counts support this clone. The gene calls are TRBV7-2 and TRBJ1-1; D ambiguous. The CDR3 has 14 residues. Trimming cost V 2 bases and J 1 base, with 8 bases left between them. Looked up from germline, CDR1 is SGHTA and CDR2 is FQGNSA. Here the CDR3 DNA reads TGTGCCAGCAGCTTAATTTTCCGGAACACTGAAGCTTTCTTT. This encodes CASSLIFRNTEAFF.

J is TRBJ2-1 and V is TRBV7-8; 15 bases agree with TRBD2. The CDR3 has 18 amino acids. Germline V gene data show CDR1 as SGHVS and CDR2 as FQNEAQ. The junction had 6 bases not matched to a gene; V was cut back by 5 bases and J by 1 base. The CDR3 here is CASSPGLAGGLSYNEQFF. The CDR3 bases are TGTGCCAGCAGCCCGGGACTAGCGGGGGGTCTGTCCTACAATGAGCAGTTCTTC.

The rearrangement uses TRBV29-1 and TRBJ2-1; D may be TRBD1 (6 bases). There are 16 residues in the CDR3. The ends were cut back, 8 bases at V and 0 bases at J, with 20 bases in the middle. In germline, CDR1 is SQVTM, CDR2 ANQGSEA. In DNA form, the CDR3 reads TGCAGCACTGTGGGGACCACAGGGTACTCCTACAATGAGCAGTTCTTC. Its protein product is CSTVGTTGYSYNEQFF.

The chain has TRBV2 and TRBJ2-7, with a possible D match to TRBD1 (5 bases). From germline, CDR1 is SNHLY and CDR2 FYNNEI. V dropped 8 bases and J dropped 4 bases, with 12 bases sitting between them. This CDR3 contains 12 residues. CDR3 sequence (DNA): TGTGCCAGCGTAAGGGGTCAATACGAGCAGTACTTC. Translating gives CASVRGQYEQYF.

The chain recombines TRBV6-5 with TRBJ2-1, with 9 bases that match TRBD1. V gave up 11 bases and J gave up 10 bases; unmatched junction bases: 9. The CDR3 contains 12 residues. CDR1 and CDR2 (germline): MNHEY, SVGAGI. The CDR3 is CAGSTGGGEQFF. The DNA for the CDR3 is TGTGCCGGAAGTACAGGGGGCGGCGAGCAGTTCTTC.

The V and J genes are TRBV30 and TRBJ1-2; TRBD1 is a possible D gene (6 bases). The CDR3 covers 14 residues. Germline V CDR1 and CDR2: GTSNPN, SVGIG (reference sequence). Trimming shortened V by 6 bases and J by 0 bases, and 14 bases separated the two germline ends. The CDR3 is CACPPGASNYGYTF. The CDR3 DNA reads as TGTGCCTGCCCGCCAGGGGCCTCTAACTATGGCTACACCTTC.

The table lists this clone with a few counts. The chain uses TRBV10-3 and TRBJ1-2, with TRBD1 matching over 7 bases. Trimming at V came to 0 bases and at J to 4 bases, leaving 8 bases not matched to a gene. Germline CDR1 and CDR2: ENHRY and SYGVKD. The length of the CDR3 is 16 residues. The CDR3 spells CAISESRGQLSYGYTF. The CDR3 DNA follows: TGTGCCATCAGTGAGTCCAGGGGACAGTTATCCTATGGCTACACCTTC.

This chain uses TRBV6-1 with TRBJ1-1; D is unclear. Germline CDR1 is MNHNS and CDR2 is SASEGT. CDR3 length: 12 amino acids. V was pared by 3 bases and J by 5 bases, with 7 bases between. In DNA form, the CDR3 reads TGTGCCAGCAGTGATTTGCGGACTGAAGCTTTCTTT. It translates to CASSDLRTEAFF.

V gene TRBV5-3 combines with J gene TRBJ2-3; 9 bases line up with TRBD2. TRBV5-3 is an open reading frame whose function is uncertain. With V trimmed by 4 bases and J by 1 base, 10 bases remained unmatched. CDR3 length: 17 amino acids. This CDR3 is CARSLVGQRGGTDTQYF. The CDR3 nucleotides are TGTGCCAGAAGCCTAGTCGGCCAGCGGGGGGGCACAGATACGCAGTATTTT.

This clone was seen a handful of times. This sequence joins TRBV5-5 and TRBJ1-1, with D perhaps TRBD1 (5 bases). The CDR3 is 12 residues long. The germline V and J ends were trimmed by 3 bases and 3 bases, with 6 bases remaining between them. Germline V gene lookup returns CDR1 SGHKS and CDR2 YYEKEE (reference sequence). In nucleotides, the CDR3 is TGTGCCAGCAGCTCGACAGACACTGAAGCTTTCTTT. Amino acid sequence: CASSSTDTEAFF. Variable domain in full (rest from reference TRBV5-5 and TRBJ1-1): DAGVTQSPTHLIKTRGQQVTLRCSPISGHKSVSWYQQVLGQGPQFIFQYYEKEERGRGNFPDRFSARQFPNYSSELNVNALLLGDSALYLCASSSTDTEAFFGQGTRLTVV.

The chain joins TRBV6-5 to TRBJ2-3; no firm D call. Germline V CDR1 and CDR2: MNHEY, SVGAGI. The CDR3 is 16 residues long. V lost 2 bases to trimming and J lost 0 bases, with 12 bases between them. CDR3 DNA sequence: TGTGCCAGCAGTTACACACAGAGCTTAAGCACAGATACGCAGTATTTT. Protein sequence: CASSYTQSLSTDTQYF.

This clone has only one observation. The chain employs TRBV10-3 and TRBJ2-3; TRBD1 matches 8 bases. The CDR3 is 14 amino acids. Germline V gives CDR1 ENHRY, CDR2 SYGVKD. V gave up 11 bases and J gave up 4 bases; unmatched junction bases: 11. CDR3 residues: CAHAGTGLADTQYF. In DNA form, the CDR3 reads TGTGCCCACGCCGGGACAGGCCTCGCAGATACGCAGTATTTT.